This passage covers 23 T cell receptor beta chains from one sample sequenced in a study of blood T cell repertoires in COVID-19. Using immunoSEQ multiplex PCR, the repertoire was profiled, and TCRdb retains in-frame clones only, with some absent. The sample consists of some 180,000 clones, 70% to 90% of them appearing once. Sequencing used peripheral blood. The receptor source for this set is a man aged 50 to 60 with COVID-19, enrolled during active disease.

This clone was observed a handful of times. The rearrangement links TRBV30 to TRBJ2-2, with a weak D call TRBD2 (6 bases). There are 14 residues in the CDR3. CDR1 is GTSNPN and CDR2 is SVGIG in the germline V gene (reference sequence). Trimming cost V 2 bases and J 3 bases, with 10 bases left between them. Here the CDR3 reads CAWSSSAYTGELFF. CDR3 coding DNA: TGTGCCTGGAGTTCTAGCGCGTACACCGGGGAGCTGTTTTTT.

The chain combines TRBV10-3 with TRBJ1-6; D is unclear. Per germline, CDR1 ENHRY and CDR2 SYGVKD. The CDR3 sequence is 13 residues long. V shed 3 bases and J shed 6 bases, with 6 bases lying between them. CDR3 in amino acids: CAISDGPNSPLHF. The CDR3 DNA follows: TGTGCCATCAGTGATGGCCCTAATTCACCCCTCCACTTT.

V gene TRBV10-3 combines with J gene TRBJ2-7; 9 bases match TRBD1. J lost 0 bases, V lost 5 bases, and 5 bases had no gene match. CDR1 and CDR2 (germline): ENHRY, SYGVKD. There are 15 residues in the CDR3. CDR3 bases: TGTGCCATCAGTCCGGGACAGGGCAACTCCTACGAGCAGTACTTC. Protein product: CAISPGQGNSYEQYF.

In this sample, this clone turned up once. The V and J genes are TRBV7-9 and TRBJ2-5; the D gene is possibly TRBD2 (5 bases). The V end lost 2 bases, the J end lost 2 bases, and 6 bases lay between the germline ends. The germline V gene encodes CDR1 SEHNR and CDR2 FQNEAQ (reference sequence). The CDR3 sequence is 13 residues long. In nucleotides, the CDR3 is TGTGCCAGCAGCTTACGAGGGCAAGAGACCCAGTACTTC. This sequence encodes CASSLRGQETQYF. Looking up the rest from reference TRBV7-9 and TRBJ2-5 gives the full variable domain: DTGVSQNPRHKITKRGQNVTFRCDPISEHNRLYWYRQTLGQGPEFLTYFQNEAQLEKSRLLSDRFSAERPKGSFSTLEIQRTEQGDSAMYLCASSLRGQETQYFGPGTRLLVL.

This clone was observed a single time. A read error is possible here, since a much larger clone lies one base away. The sample contains more than one DNA sequence encoding this CDR3. The J gene is TRBJ2-3, the V gene TRBV7-9; D remains ambiguous. V lost 1 base and J lost 0, with 5 bases in between. This CDR3 region has 14 residues. From germline, CDR1 is SEHNR and CDR2 FQNEAQ (reference sequence). The chain's CDR3 is CASSLVSSTDTQYF. In nucleotides, the CDR3 is TGTGCCAGCAGCTTAGTTTCTAGCACAGATACGCAGTATTTT.

The rearrangement joins TRBV6-5 to TRBJ2-5; 8 positions match TRBD2. The V segment lost 6 bases and the J segment 5 bases; nucleotides outside the gene matches: 5. CDR3 length equals 13 residues. The germline V gene has CDR1 MNHEY and CDR2 SVGAGI. CDR3 nucleotides: TGTGCCAGCAGATTTAGCGGGGTGGAGACCCAGTACTTC. Its translation: CASRFSGVETQYF.

This sequence joins TRBV19 and TRBJ2-7, with TRBD1 matching over 10 bases. Trimming took 1 base from V and 5 from J; bases not matched to a gene: 5. CDR1 is LNHDA, CDR2 SQIVND, per germline (reference sequence). This CDR3 has 15 residues. The CDR3 is CASSIGQGAGDEQYF. For the CDR3, the DNA is TGTGCCAGTAGTATAGGACAGGGGGCGGGCGACGAGCAGTACTTC.

This clone has just one count. The chain links TRBV20-1 to TRBJ2-5, with D possibly being TRBD1 (5 bases). The V gene's germline CDR1 is DFQATT and CDR2 SNEGSKA (reference sequence). Trimming removed 6 bases from V and 5 bases from J, with 16 bases in between. The CDR3 has 13 residues. The CDR3 sequence is CSASPGSGETQYF. CDR3 DNA: TGCAGTGCCAGTCCGGGTTCAGGGGAGACCCAGTACTTC.

This clone was found once. This chain connects TRBV6-2 or TRBV6-3 to TRBJ2-2; 9 bases match TRBD2. The CDR3 consists of 17 residues. The V and J ends lost 2 bases and 3 bases, in that order; junction bases with no gene match: 7. From germline, CDR1 is MNHEY and CDR2 SVGEGT. The DNA for the CDR3 is TGTGCCAGCAGTTACGCGGGAGGGCCGAGGTACACCGGGGAGCTGTTTTTT. Amino acids: CASSYAGGPRYTGELFF.

The gene calls are TRBV19 and TRBJ1-2; D is ambiguous. V lost 2 bases, J lost 3 bases, and 10 bases lay in between. The V gene's germline CDR1 is LNHDA and CDR2 SQIVND (reference sequence). The CDR3 loop spans 14 amino acids. In DNA, the CDR3 is TGTGCCAGTAGTATAAGGTTTCAGGACTATGGCTACACCTTC. Its translation is CASSIRFQDYGYTF.

The chain joins TRBV25-1 to TRBJ1-6; perhaps TRBD1 as D (6 bases). The CDR3 is made up of 15 amino acids. Germline lookup yields CDR1 MGHDK and CDR2 SYGVNS. The V end lost 2 bases, the J end lost 10 bases, and 15 bases lay between the germline ends. The CDR3 sequence: CASSEVQGGGSPLHF. CDR3 bases: TGTGCCAGCAGTGAAGTTCAGGGCGGGGGCTCACCCCTCCACTTT.

The V gene is TRBV20-1, the J gene TRBJ1-2; 7 bases agree with TRBD1. Trimming cost V 3 bases and J 0 bases; bases outside gene matches: 10. The CDR3 length is 16 residues. The germline CDR1 and CDR2 sequences are DFQATT and SNEGSKA (reference sequence). The CDR3: CSASPKGARANYGYTF. The CDR3 nucleotides read TGCAGTGCTAGTCCTAAGGGGGCCAGAGCTAACTATGGCTACACCTTC.

This chain links TRBV6-5 with TRBJ2-5, with TRBD1 matching over 7 bases. The trim removed 5 bases at V and 3 bases at J, leaving 9 bases unmatched. The CDR3 is made up of 15 amino acids. Germline V gene data show CDR1 as MNHEY and CDR2 as SVGAGI. CDR3 coding DNA: TGTGCCAGCAGTAGACAGGGTTTGGTAAAAGAGACCCAGTACTTC. Protein sequence: CASSRQGLVKETQYF.

This clone was counted once. The chain employs TRBV20-1 and TRBJ2-5; possible D gene TRBD2, 6 bases. From germline, CDR1 is DFQATT and CDR2 SNEGSKA (reference sequence). V was trimmed by 7 bases and J by 1 base, leaving 7 bases between them. This CDR3 has 11 amino acids. CDR3 region: CSVAVQETQYF. The CDR3 DNA follows: TGCAGTGTAGCGGTCCAAGAGACCCAGTACTTC.

The rearrangement uses TRBV16 and TRBJ1-2; D ambiguous. With 0 bases removed from V and 4 bases from J, the gap between germline ends came to 21 bases. The germline CDR1 and CDR2 sequences are KGHSY and FQNENV. The length of the CDR3 is 18 residues. The CDR3 loop is CASSQSSSTVNSGYGYTF. The CDR3 bases are TGTGCCAGCAGCCAATCTTCAAGTACAGTAAATAGTGGCTATGGCTACACCTTC.

As regards this clone: Other nucleotide sequences in the sample specify the same CDR3. V is TRBV9 and J is TRBJ1-3; D may be TRBD1 (5 bases). Germline V gene sequence: CDR1 SGDLS, CDR2 YYNGEE. This CDR3 contains 14 residues. V was trimmed by 2 bases and J by 1 base, leaving 7 bases between them. CDR3 loop: CASSVTDSGNTIYF. CDR3 nucleotides: TGTGCCAGCAGCGTGACAGATTCTGGAAACACCATATATTTT.

The rearrangement uses TRBV6-2 or TRBV6-3 and TRBJ2-2; 8 bases agree with TRBD2. The CDR3 is 17 residues long. CDR1 and CDR2 from the germline V gene are MNHEY and SVGEGT. V lost 5 bases, J lost 5 bases, and 13 bases stayed unmatched. CDR3 in DNA: TGTGCCAGCAGTACCACTCGACTAGCGTATGGGACCGGGGAGCTGTTTTTT. As protein: CASSTTRLAYGTGELFF.

This chain joins TRBV7-9 and TRBJ2-1; 9 bases agree with TRBD1. The CDR3 covers 16 residues. Germline CDR1 and CDR2: SEHNR and FQNEAQ (reference sequence). With 6 bases clipped from V and 4 bases from J, the junction kept 10 bases outside the gene matches. The CDR3 DNA reads TGTGCCAGCAGTCTTACAGGGGGCGGGGTGTACAATGAGCAGTTCTTC. As protein: CASSLTGGGVYNEQFF.

V and J are TRBV7-3 and TRBJ2-5; 11 bases are shared with TRBD2. V dropped 5 bases and J dropped 0; count of bases not matched to a gene: 2. Per germline, CDR1 SGHTA and CDR2 FQGTGA. CDR3 length equals 15 residues. DNA for the CDR3: TGTGCCAGCAGCCGGGGACTAGCGGACCAAGAGACCCAGTACTTC. It encodes CASSRGLADQETQYF. The whole variable domain, remainder taken from reference TRBV7-3 and TRBJ2-5, is GAGVSQTPSNKVTEKGKYVELRCDPISGHTALYWYRQSLGQGPEFLIYFQGTGAADDSGLPNDRFFAVRPEGSVSTLKIQRTERGDSAVYLCASSRGLADQETQYFGPGTRLLVL.

The chain employs TRBV20-1 and TRBJ1-2, with TRBD1 matching 8 bases. Looked up from germline, CDR1 is DFQATT and CDR2 is SNEGSKA (reference sequence). V was clipped by 3 bases and J by 8 bases; unmatched bases: 14. The CDR3 contains 15 residues. CDR3 bases: TGCAGTGCTAGTTTACAGGGGGGGTTAGGAAGAGGCTACACCTTC. It yields the protein CSASLQGGLGRGYTF.

The gene calls are TRBV4-2 and TRBJ1-4; 9 bases align to TRBD1. Germline CDR1 and CDR2: LGHNA and YNFKEQ. V was clipped by 1 base and J by 8 bases; unmatched bases: 8. The CDR3 runs 16 residues. The CDR3 protein is CASSQGGRDRDEKLFF. DNA of the CDR3: TGTGCCAGCAGCCAAGGGGGAAGGGACAGGGACGAAAAACTGTTTTTT.

The chain uses TRBV7-3 and TRBJ2-3, with TRBD1 matching over 7 bases. Looked up from germline, CDR1 is SGHTA and CDR2 is FQGTGA. J was trimmed by 0 bases and V by 1 base; bases with no gene match: 19. This CDR3 is built from 21 residues. The chain's CDR3 is CASSLSPPHRDRFSSTDTQYF. CDR3 nucleotide sequence: TGTGCCAGCAGCTTAAGCCCCCCCCACCGGGACAGATTCTCTAGCACAGATACGCAGTATTTT. Full variable domain (rest looked up from reference TRBV7-3 and TRBJ2-3): GAGVSQTPSNKVTEKGKYVELRCDPISGHTALYWYRQSLGQGPEFLIYFQGTGAADDSGLPNDRFFAVRPEGSVSTLKIQRTERGDSAVYLCASSLSPPHRDRFSSTDTQYFGPGTRLTVL.

Comment on this clone: One junction end disagrees with the germline gene, perhaps due to a read error. The chain is built from TRBV28 and TRBJ2-4; 9 bases are shared with TRBD1. From germline, CDR1 is MDHEN and CDR2 SYDVKM. This CDR3 contains 13 residues. The CDR3 here is CASSPRPGQGLIF. The CDR3 DNA is TGTGCCAGCAGTCCAAGGCCGGGACAGGGTCTTATCTTC.